This T cell receptor beta chain was recovered during a study of blood T cell repertoires in COVID-19. Study in general: PBMCs, B-cell-depleted T cells, or T cells provided the cDNA or gDNA that made up the material.

Produced via immunoSEQ multiplex PCR; TCRdb's table is partial and in-frame only. The sample has approximately 120,000 clones; about 70% are singletons. This CDR3 region has 16 residues. Germline lookup yields CDR1 SGHTA and CDR2 FQGTGA. The V and J ends lost 3 bases and 5 bases respectively, with 19 bases between them. The Seattle patients joined while their infection was active and were tracked longitudinally afterward. The sequencing sample was made of peripheral blood. The TCR was taken from a man aged 80 or over with COVID-19, enrolled during active disease. This sequence joins TRBV7-3 and TRBJ1-2; possible D gene TRBD1, 6 bases. CDR3 sequence: CASSLRRGGGVYGYTF. DNA for the CDR3: TGTGCCAGCAGCTTGCGGCGGGGCGGGGGCGTGTATGGCTACACCTTC. The full variable domain, rest sourced from reference TRBV7-3 and TRBJ1-2, is GAGVSQTPSNKVTEKGKYVELRCDPISGHTALYWYRQSLGQGPEFLIYFQGTGAADDSGLPNDRFFAVRPEGSVSTLKIQRTERGDSAVYLCASSLRRGGGVYGYTFGSGTRLTVV.